Shown below are 6 T cell receptor beta chains from a single sample sequenced in a study of cytomegalovirus exposure and HLA in healthy donors. Primers included in the PCR were 60 Vbeta and 13 Jbeta primers. The repertoire was sequenced with immunoSEQ multiplex PCR; TCRdb's copy has only in-frame clones and lacks some. The sample carries 90,000 to 100,000 clones, about 74% recorded once. The sequenced sample consisted of PBMCs. The receptors were gathered from a male donor in good health and CMV-seronegative.

The chain recombines TRBV9 with TRBJ2-7; D is undetermined. Trimming left V 2 bases short and J 1 base short, with 7 bases between. Germline V gene sequence: CDR1 SGDLS, CDR2 YYNGEE. CDR3 size: 13 residues. This CDR3 reads CASSVRGSYEQYF. CDR3 sequence (DNA): TGTGCCAGCAGCGTCAGAGGTTCCTACGAGCAGTACTTC.

This chain links TRBV11-3 with TRBJ2-5; 9 positions match TRBD1. The CDR3 spans 15 residues. The V segment lost 2 bases and the J segment 4 bases; nucleotides outside the gene matches: 5. Germline CDR1 is SGHNT and CDR2 is YENEEA. CDR3 in amino acids: CASSLRTGARETQYF. DNA for the CDR3: TGTGCCAGCAGCTTACGGACAGGGGCGAGAGAGACCCAGTACTTC. Complete variable domain (other parts from reference TRBV11-3 and TRBJ2-5): EAGVVQSPRYKIIEKKQPVAFWCNPISGHNTLYWYLQNLGQGPELLIRYENEEAVDDSQLPKDRFSAERLKGVDSTLKIQPAELGDSAVYLCASSLRTGARETQYFGPGTRLLVL.

CDR3 residues: CASSLSSSEQFF. CDR3 nucleotides: TGTGCCAGCAGTTTATCGTCCTCTGAGCAGTTCTTC. The chain carries TRBV27 and TRBJ2-1; D gene uncertain. CDR3 size: 12 residues. V lost 0 bases, J lost 9 bases, and 6 bases lay in between. The V gene's germline CDR1 is MNHEY and CDR2 SMNVEV (reference sequence).

The chain combines TRBV5-6 with TRBJ1-5; tentative D call: TRBD1 (6 bases). The CDR3 totals 14 residues. Trimming cost V 4 bases and J 4 bases, with 12 bases left between them. CDR1 and CDR2 (germline): SGHDT, YYEEEE. The CDR3 coding sequence is TGTGCCAGCAGCGGTGGGGGCGGGAATCAGCCCCAGCATTTT. It specifies CASSGGGGNQPQHF.

Here the CDR3 reads CASSLYGLAEYEQYF. The CDR3 region has the DNA TGTGCCAGCAGTTTGTACGGACTAGCGGAATACGAGCAGTACTTC. This chain joins TRBV27 and TRBJ2-7; 10 bases map to TRBD2. The CDR3 length is 15 residues. The V and J ends lost 3 bases and 4 bases, in that order; junction bases with no gene match: 6. Germline values: CDR1 MNHEY, CDR2 SMNVEV (reference sequence).

The chain is built from TRBV5-6 and TRBJ2-7, with D tentatively TRBD2 (5 bases). Trimming left V 4 bases short and J 5 bases short, with 10 bases between. The CDR3 consists of 12 residues. Germline CDR1 and CDR2: SGHDT and YYEEEE. CDR3 DNA sequence: TGTGCCAGCAGCGTGGGAGTGGACGAGCAGTACTTC. Its protein is CASSVGVDEQYF. Complete variable domain (other parts from reference TRBV5-6 and TRBJ2-7): DAGVTQSPTHLIKTRGQQVTLRCSPKSGHDTVSWYQQALGQGPQFIFQYYEEEERQRGNFPDRFSGHQFPNYSSELNVNALLLGDSALYLCASSVGVDEQYFGPGTRLTVT.